This T cell receptor beta chain came from a study of T cells after yellow fever vaccination. Study-level points and caveats: The CD4 and CD8 compartments had a small share of their clonotypes in common.

Details on this clonotype: Its target is unknown.

The CDR3 extends over 13 amino acids. The V end was cut by 4 bases, the J end by 5 bases, with 11 bases between. CDR1 and CDR2 from the germline V gene are SGHTA and FQGNSA. Via MiXCR, TCRdb re-called the 5' RACE reads, giving one row per CDR3 protein. The sample includes around 500,000 distinct CDR3 sequences, about a fifth of them seen just once. Sequencing used PBMCs, obtained about 21 days after the first yellow fever vaccination. The clonotype was recovered from a man aged 18 to 30 who received the YFV17D yellow fever vaccine. The chain is built from TRBV7-2 and TRBJ1-1; D remains unclear. The CDR3: CASSSGMVTEAFF. CDR3 coding DNA: TGTGCCAGCAGCTCCGGTATGGTGACTGAAGCTTTCTTT.